The clone carrying this T cell receptor (beta chain) has ten or more counts. The sample comes from a study of early T cells in non-severe SARS-CoV-2 infection. Study background: Alpha and beta chains were unpaired, from unsorted whole-blood bulk RNA.

Each single cDNA molecule received a unique molecular identifier. TCRdb reprocessed the 5' RACE reads via MiXCR and lists one record per CDR3 protein. The table shows 45,000 to 65,000 distinct CDR3 sequences, with around 9.1% occurring only once. Germline V lookup: CDR1 SQVTM, CDR2 ANQGSEA. V was clipped by 7 bases and J by 5 bases, with 17 bases between them. The CDR3 consists of 13 residues. The receptor comes from an adult who was a healthcare worker with PCR-confirmed SARS-CoV-2 infection or an uninfected control (not recorded which). The chain is built from TRBV29-1 and TRBJ2-5, with D uncertain. The sequencing input was whole blood. The CDR3 sequence: CSAVVEIGETQYF. The CDR3 coding sequence is TGCAGCGCCGTCGTGGAGATTGGGGAGACCCAGTACTTC.